This section outlines one T cell receptor (beta chain) sequence together with its context. The clone's antigen remains unknown. Base-call qualities are not available, and no considerably larger clone is one nucleotide away. The sample originates from a study of blood T cell repertoires in COVID-19 (dated by TCRdb to 2018 to 2021). Background for the entire study: Collaborator samples came from the United States, Italy and Spain and covered acute and convalescent phases of COVID-19. The dataset comprised deeply sampled blood TCRbeta repertoires from subjects exposed to, actively infected with, or recovered from COVID-19. Samples came from the ongoing ImmuneRACE study (first 160 participants) plus 1,254 subjects from 6 global collaborators. The repertoires were made available in a free public database intended to serve as a resource for research on the immune response to SARS-CoV-2. Where HLA class I and class II types were available, the types were taken from metadata supplied by the sample provider, not from assay-based typing. A de-identified subject ID, COVID-19 status, age in years and sex were almost always included in the sample metadata. The prospective study material was composed of cDNA or gDNA derived from T cells, B-cell-depleted T cells, or PBMCs. Overall study outcomes, separate from this receptor: The amount of clinical and demographic metadata varied by source and participant and was provided uncurated.

The immunoSEQ Assay, a bias-controlled multiplex PCR, was used to amplify TCRbeta CDR3 regions from genomic DNA. Regarding the original processing steps: Nucleated cell counts per sample were estimated from amplification of reference gene primers within the assay. Sequence reads were collapsed and filtered to measure the absolute abundance of every unique TCRbeta CDR3 rearrangement. For each sample, productive Simpson clonality was calculated by taking the square root of Simpson's diversity index across productive rearrangements. In its TCRdb copy, this immuneACCESS table keeps in-frame sequences only and misses some clones. Where compared with another copy, unresolved V genes explain less than half of these, and the others have no known cause. D and trimming come from the DNA, and the V and J calls and clone size come from that table. The sample table contains about 200,000 clones; only one count was recorded for 82% of them. The ten largest account for around 8% of the sample.

At one collaborating source in Seattle, patients were enrolled during active infection and were followed longitudinally through the course of disease. Each collaborating institution followed its own protocols to collect whole blood in K2EDTA tubes. For TCRbeta analysis, collaborators shipped samples in one of three forms: frozen whole blood, isolated PBMCs, or DNA extracted from either of those sample types. The sequencing sample was made of peripheral blood. This clonotype was obtained from a woman at least 80 years old with COVID-19, enrolled during active disease.

The CDR3 loop reads CASSPDRGIGNTIYF. The DNA sequence is TGTGCCAGCAGCCCCGACAGGGGAATTGGAAACACCATATATTTT. Here the chain combines TRBV7-9 and TRBJ1-3; 8 middle bases align to TRBD1. V and J are trimmed by 5 bases and 3 bases, and the gene matches miss 6 bases of the junction. CDR3 length: 15 amino acids, cysteine to phenylalanine. The entry retains the CDR3 DNA only, 45 bases that are in frame from base 1. From a lookup of the germline V gene (reference sequence), CDR1 and CDR2 are SEHNR and FQNEAQ. Extended through the reference TRBV7-9 and TRBJ1-3 proteins, this CDR3 yields the full variable domain: DTGVSQNPRHKITKRGQNVTFRCDPISEHNRLYWYRQTLGQGPEFLTYFQNEAQLEKSRLLSDRFSAERPKGSFSTLEIQRTEQGDSAMYLCASSPDRGIGNTIYFGEGSWLTVV.